Presented here are 10 T cell receptor beta chains from one specimen sequenced in a study of post-analysis software for immune sequencing data. Findings and limits, study-wide: Four or five TRBV segments were more frequent in patients than controls; TRBV5-6, TRBV5-1 and TRBV20-1 belonged to this group.

Every TCR beta cDNA library bore unique molecular identifiers. TCRdb itself ran the PCR reads through MiXCR, one entry per CDR3 protein. Of 650,000 to 900,000 distinct CDR3 sequences in the sample, 46% were seen once. What these receptors recognize is not known. Sequenced: blood. The receptors derive from a girl aged 5-17 years with multiple sclerosis.

In its sample, this clonotype was seen once. This chain joins TRBV3-1 and TRBJ2-7, with 7 bases matching TRBD2. V dropped 1 base and J dropped 6; count of bases not matched to a gene: 6. The germline V gene has CDR1 LGHDT and CDR2 YNNKEL (reference sequence). The CDR3 runs 14 residues. This CDR3 reads CASSQGGGWVEQYF. The CDR3 bases are TGTGCCAGCAGCCAAGGGGGAGGGTGGGTCGAGCAGTACTTC.

V gene TRBV7-3 combines with J gene TRBJ2-1, with D possibly TRBD2 on 5 matching bases. Germline lookup yields CDR1 SGHTA and CDR2 FQGTGA. V was clipped by 5 bases and J by 8 bases, with 22 bases between them. CDR3 length: 16 amino acids. The CDR3 protein is CASSPLARAPGDEQFF. The CDR3 region has the DNA TGTGCCAGCAGCCCCTTAGCGCGGGCCCCCGGGGATGAGCAGTTCTTC.

The gene calls are TRBV12-3 or TRBV12-4 and TRBJ2-7; TRBD2 aligns across 8 bases. This CDR3 has 15 amino acids. Germline trimming cut 6 bases from V and 1 base from J; bases unmatched to any gene: 8. CDR3 residues: CASSPLAGTSYEQYF. Here the CDR3 DNA reads TGTGCCAGCAGCCCTCTAGCGGGTACGTCCTACGAGCAGTACTTC.

In regard to this clonotype: One junction end does not reproduce the germline sequence, and a read error may be involved. The rearrangement uses TRBV11-2 and TRBJ2-4; TRBD2 is a possible D gene (6 bases). The J call could be wrong; TRBJ2-7 is a better fit for the DNA end. The CDR3 has 14 residues. From germline, CDR1 is SGHAT and CDR2 FQNNGV. The CDR3 nucleotides are TGTGCCGGCAGCTTAGGAGGGACGAGTCACGAGCAGTACTTC. Amino acid sequence: CAGSLGGTSHEQYF.

The chain carries TRBV29-1 and TRBJ2-3; D not resolved. The V and J ends lost 4 bases and 4 bases respectively, with 9 bases between them. Looked up from germline, CDR1 is SQVTM and CDR2 is ANQGSEA. The CDR3 runs 12 residues. DNA of the CDR3: TGCAGCGTTGGGGTTAGTGCAGATACGCAGTATTTT. Amino acids: CSVGVSADTQYF.

The gene calls are TRBV21-1 and TRBJ2-5; the listed D gene, TRBD1, was not tested against the DNA. TRBV21-1 is described as a pseudogene. The CDR3 has 15 residues. CDR3 in DNA: TGTGCCACCCGTTGGGGGGACAGGGTACAAGAGACCCAGTACTTC. Its protein product is CATRWGDRVQETQYF.

This clonotype was seen a few times. J is TRBJ1-1 and V is TRBV6-5, with D possibly being TRBD1 (6 bases). Germline loops: CDR1 MNHEY, CDR2 SVGAGI. The CDR3 has 13 amino acids. Trimming took off 6 bases at V and 5 bases at J, with 13 bases between the two ends. CDR3: CASSLQGITEAFF. The CDR3 region has the DNA TGTGCCAGCAGCCTACAGGGTATAACTGAAGCTTTCTTT.

The V and J genes are TRBV7-9 and TRBJ1-5, with D unresolved. CDR3 size: 14 residues. Trimming stripped 5 bases from V and 0 bases from J, with 8 bases between. Per the germline V gene, CDR1 is SEHNR and CDR2 is FQNEAQ (reference sequence). The CDR3 protein is CASSTADSNQPQHF. The CDR3 bases are TGTGCCAGCAGCACGGCGGATAGCAATCAGCCCCAGCATTTT.

This clonotype came up a few times. The chain has TRBV20-1 and TRBJ1-2; the D gene is possibly TRBD1 (5 bases). The CDR3 is 13 amino acids. From germline, CDR1 is DFQATT and CDR2 SNEGSKA (reference sequence). The V and J ends lost 3 bases and 6 bases respectively, with 14 bases between them. In DNA form, the CDR3 reads TGCAGTGCTAGTGATGAGGCGGGGGATGGCTACACCTTC. The encoded protein is CSASDEAGDGYTF.

This clonotype showed up just a few times. This chain links TRBV7-9 with TRBJ2-1; 13 nucleotides match TRBD2. Germline trimming cut 5 bases from V and 9 bases from J; bases unmatched to any gene: 10. CDR1 SEHNR and CDR2 FQNEAQ come from the germline V gene (reference sequence). The CDR3 has 16 amino acids. The CDR3 region is CASSPPRLAGGVEQFF. The DNA of the CDR3 is TGTGCCAGCAGCCCCCCACGACTAGCGGGAGGTGTTGAGCAGTTCTTC.